These 4 T cell receptor beta chains share one sample of origin, sequenced in a study of shared clonotypes between healthy human individuals. Method: immunoSEQ multiplex PCR; TCRdb's copy keeps in-frame clones and lacks some. The repertoire holds 2 million to 2.5 million clones, under 95% seen once, with 0.36% in the top ten. The source material was naive CD4+ T cells from PBMCs. Subset: CD45RA+ positively selected. These receptors all stem from a man aged 18 to 29 in good health. Some clones in this sample may be carry-over from other donors' samples.

The V and J genes are TRBV7-9 and TRBJ1-5, with 8 bases aligning to TRBD1. The CDR3 totals 14 residues. V was clipped by 5 bases and J by 4 bases; unmatched bases: 4. Germline lookup yields CDR1 SEHNR and CDR2 FQNEAQ (reference sequence). CDR3 DNA sequence: TGTGCCAGCAGCCCGGACAGGGTGAATCAGCCCCAGCATTTT. Translation: CASSPDRVNQPQHF.

The rearrangement links TRBV7-2 to TRBJ2-1; D call uncertain. There are 13 residues in the CDR3. Germline V gene data show CDR1 as SGHTA and CDR2 as FQGNSA. Trimming took 3 bases from V and 5 from J, leaving 8 bases between them. CDR3 loop: CASSFYGNNEQFF. CDR3 bases: TGTGCCAGCAGCTTCTACGGAAACAATGAGCAGTTCTTC.

The V call is TRBV29-1, the J call TRBJ2-3, with 10 bases that match TRBD2. The CDR3 is 17 amino acids. Trimming at V came to 4 bases and at J to 0 bases, leaving 10 bases not matched to a gene. CDR1 and CDR2 from the germline V gene are SQVTM and ANQGSEA. CDR3 in DNA: TGCAGCGTTGGCCCTCTAGCGGGAGTTCTAAGCACAGATACGCAGTATTTT. It translates to CSVGPLAGVLSTDTQYF.

The chain joins TRBV18 to TRBJ1-5; 7 bases match TRBD1. Germline CDR1 and CDR2: KGHSH and LQKENI. The CDR3 has 14 amino acids. V lost 2 bases and J lost 4; bases outside the gene matches: 2. CDR3 nucleotides: TGTGCCAGCTCACCAGGGACAGATAATCAGCCCCAGCATTTT. Its translation: CASSPGTDNQPQHF.